This TCR beta chain was obtained from a study of blood T cells in healthy people across ages. The CDR3 covers 16 residues. Germline CDR1 is SGHTA and CDR2 is FQGNSA. V was trimmed by 0 bases and J by 6 bases, leaving 18 bases between them. This clonotype was found a few times. It was with a sample-barcoded 5' primer and a J-beta primer mix that a second PCR of about 6 to 12 cycles was run. TCRdb independently ran MiXCR on the 5' RACE reads; one entry per CDR3 protein. The data hold approximately 1.5 million distinct CDR3 sequences, with roughly 32% observed a single time. This chain links TRBV7-2 with TRBJ2-7; D remains ambiguous. Sequencing was performed on blood. The receptor's source is a woman younger than 45 in good health. In DNA, the CDR3 is TGTGCCAGCAGCTTAGCGATGCCTGCCCGGCGCGGCGAGCAGTACTTC. The encoded protein is CASSLAMPARRGEQYF.